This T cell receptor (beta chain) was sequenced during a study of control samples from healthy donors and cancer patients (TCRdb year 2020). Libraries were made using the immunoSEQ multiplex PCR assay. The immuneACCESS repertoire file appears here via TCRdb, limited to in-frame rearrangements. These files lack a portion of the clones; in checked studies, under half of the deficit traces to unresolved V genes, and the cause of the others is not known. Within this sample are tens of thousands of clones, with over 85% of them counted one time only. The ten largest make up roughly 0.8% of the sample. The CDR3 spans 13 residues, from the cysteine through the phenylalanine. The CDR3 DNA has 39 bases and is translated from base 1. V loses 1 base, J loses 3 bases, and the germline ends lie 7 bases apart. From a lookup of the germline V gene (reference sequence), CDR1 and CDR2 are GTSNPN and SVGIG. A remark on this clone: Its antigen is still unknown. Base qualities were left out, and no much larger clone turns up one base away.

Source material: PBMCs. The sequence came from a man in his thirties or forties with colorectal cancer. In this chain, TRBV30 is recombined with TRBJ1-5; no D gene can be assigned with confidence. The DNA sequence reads TGTGCCTGGAGTGGGAGTAACAATCAGCCCCAGCATTTT. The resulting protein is CAWSGSNNQPQHF. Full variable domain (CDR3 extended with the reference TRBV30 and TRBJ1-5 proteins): SQTIHQWPATLVQPVGSPLSLECTVEGTSNPNLYWYRQAAGRGLQLLFYSVGIGQISSEVPQNLSASRPQDRQFILSSKKLLLSDSGFYLCAWSGSNNQPQHFGDGTRLSIL.